This TCR beta chain was documented in a study of CD8 T cells in ankylosing spondylitis. Study outcomes and limitations: Matched ankylosing spondylitis synovial fluid reportedly showed significant enrichment of disease-linked clones. Among TCR beta sequences, a motif of several highly homologous variants appeared characteristic of ankylosing spondylitis blood.

The CDR3 contains 15 residues. The germline CDR1 and CDR2 sequences are DFQATT and SNEGSKA (reference sequence). The V and J ends lost 3 bases and 5 bases, in that order; junction bases with no gene match: 6. To note about this clonotype: No antigen is known for it.

In making TCR beta libraries, quantitative 5'-RACE with molecular barcodes was used. MiXCR, run by TCRdb on the 5' RACE reads, gives a single entry per CDR3 protein. The table records about 130,000 distinct CDR3 sequences, approximately 13% of them present only once. The sample was blood, either unsorted or a sorted T cell fraction (not recorded which). V and J are TRBV20-1 and TRBJ2-1; 11 positions match TRBD2. The receptor comes from a female donor with ankylosing spondylitis or in good health (not recorded which). The CDR3 protein is CSARVAGGPNNEQFF. CDR3 nucleotide sequence: TGCAGTGCTAGGGTAGCGGGAGGGCCTAACAATGAGCAGTTCTTC.